These 29 T cell receptor beta chains share one sample of origin, sequenced in a study of blood T cell repertoires in COVID-19. Clones were read by immunoSEQ multiplex PCR, and TCRdb kept only the in-frame ones, dropping some. In the table there are roughly 100,000 clones, about 77% of which are singletons. Source material: peripheral blood. The receptors shown here come from an elderly woman with acute or convalescent COVID-19.

This sequence joins TRBV3-1 (or the pseudogene TRBV3-2) and TRBJ2-4, with 7 bases lining up with TRBD2. CDR1 is LGHDT and CDR2 is YNNKEL in the germline V gene (reference sequence). After removal of 3 bases from V and 0 bases from J, the junction contained 5 bases not matched to a gene. The CDR3 has 16 amino acids. As DNA, the CDR3 is TGTGCCAGCAGCCAGCGAGCGGGGCTAGCCAAAAACATTCAGTACTTC. This translates into CASSQRAGLAKNIQYF.

The chain links TRBV5-4 to TRBJ2-3; a weak D match, TRBD1 (5 bases). Germline CDR1 reads SGHNT; CDR2 reads YYREEE (reference sequence). This CDR3 has 16 residues. Trimming took off 1 base at V and 4 bases at J, with 16 bases between the two ends. The CDR3 region is CASSLNKGAGADTQYF. In DNA, the CDR3 is TGTGCCAGCAGCTTGAATAAAGGGGCTGGGGCAGATACGCAGTATTTT. The full variable domain, its missing parts supplied by reference TRBV5-4 and TRBJ2-3, is ETGVTQSPTHLIKTRGQQVTLRCSSQSGHNTVSWYQQALGQGPQFIFQYYREEENGRGNFPPRFSGLQFPNYSSELNVNALELDDSALYLCASSLNKGAGADTQYFGPGTRLTVL.

V is TRBV5-1 and J is TRBJ2-2; TRBD1 agrees at 10 bases. Per the germline V gene, CDR1 is SGHRS and CDR2 is YFSETQ. The V segment lost 3 bases and the J segment 7 bases; nucleotides outside the gene matches: 9. This CDR3 contains 16 residues. CDR3 loop: CASSSQGQGLGGELFF. Written as DNA, the CDR3 is TGCGCCAGCAGCTCCCAGGGACAGGGGCTCGGCGGGGAGCTGTTTTTT.

The rearrangement joins TRBV9 to TRBJ1-2, with 12 bases fitting TRBD1. After removal of 4 bases from V and 5 bases from J, the junction contained 15 bases not matched to a gene. The CDR3 extends over 18 amino acids. Germline V gene lookup returns CDR1 SGDLS and CDR2 YYNGEE. The DNA for the CDR3 is TGTGCCAGCAGCTCTCACGGGGGGACAGGGGGCGAAAGGTATGGCTACACCTTC. It codes for CASSSHGGTGGERYGYTF.

The chain uses TRBV7-2 and TRBJ2-5; no clear D. Germline values: CDR1 SGHTA, CDR2 FQGNSA. The V gene lost 5 bases and the J gene lost 5 bases, with 9 bases spanning the gap. The CDR3 runs 12 residues. The CDR3 is CASSGLWETQYF. The DNA of the CDR3 is TGTGCCAGCAGCGGGCTCTGGGAGACCCAGTACTTC.

In its sample, this clone was seen once. The chain is built from TRBV19 and TRBJ1-5; D gene uncertain. Trimming left V 6 bases short and J 0 bases short, with 18 bases between. From germline, CDR1 is LNHDA and CDR2 SQIVND (reference sequence). The CDR3 has 17 residues. This chain's CDR3 is CASSEFGVTFSNQPQHF. CDR3 DNA sequence: TGTGCCAGTAGCGAATTCGGGGTAACCTTTAGCAATCAGCCCCAGCATTTT.

The V gene is TRBV19, the J gene TRBJ1-5; maybe TRBD1 (5 bases). V lost 5 bases, J lost 0 bases, and 17 bases lay in between. CDR3 size: 17 residues. Germline loops: CDR1 LNHDA, CDR2 SQIVND (reference sequence). For the CDR3, the DNA is TGTGCCAGTAGTGCCACAGGCGGGGGGACTAGCAATCAGCCCCAGCATTTT. The encoded protein is CASSATGGGTSNQPQHF.

The chain carries TRBV7-8 and TRBJ1-2; D gene unclear. This CDR3 has 14 amino acids. In germline, CDR1 is SGHVS, CDR2 FQNEAQ. The V gene lost 1 base and the J gene lost 8 bases, with 14 bases spanning the gap. The chain's CDR3 is CASSLERAGRGYTF. The DNA for the CDR3 is TGTGCCAGCAGCTTAGAGAGGGCAGGTAGAGGCTACACCTTC.

This clone was counted ten times or more. The chain has TRBV7-9 and TRBJ1-6; D unresolved. The length of the CDR3 is 14 residues. Germline V gene lookup returns CDR1 SEHNR and CDR2 FQNEAQ (reference sequence). V gave up 3 bases and J gave up 7 bases, with 10 bases separating them. The CDR3 region is CASSFSQVNSPLHF. The CDR3 DNA follows: TGTGCCAGCAGCTTCAGCCAGGTGAATTCACCCCTCCACTTT.

The chain uses TRBV28 and TRBJ1-2; D ambiguous. Trimming cost V 5 bases and J 1 base, with 8 bases left between them. This CDR3 spans 13 amino acids. Looked up from germline, CDR1 is MDHEN and CDR2 is SYDVKM. The CDR3 region has the DNA TGTGCCAGCAGTATACAGAATAACTATGGCTACACCTTC. This translates into CASSIQNNYGYTF.

The CDR3: CASSYLDRAGEQFF. As DNA, the CDR3 is TGTGCCAGCAGTTACTTGGACAGGGCAGGTGAGCAGTTCTTC. The chain recombines TRBV6-5 with TRBJ2-1; 8 bases match TRBD1. The CDR3 totals 14 residues. Germline loops: CDR1 MNHEY, CDR2 SVGAGI. Trimming took 1 base from V and 9 from J; bases not matched to a gene: 5.

The chain joins TRBV12-3 or TRBV12-4 to TRBJ1-2, with D uncertain. This CDR3 is 13 amino acids long. V was cut by 3 bases and J by 3 bases, with 8 bases left in between. Here the CDR3 DNA reads TGTGCCAGCAGTTTCGGAGTCTACTATGGCTACACCTTC. Its protein product is CASSFGVYYGYTF.

The chain links TRBV4-2 to TRBJ2-3; 10 positions match TRBD1. V lost 4 bases to trimming and J lost 9 bases; unmatched junction nucleotides: 13. Germline assignment: CDR1 LGHNA and CDR2 YNFKEQ. The CDR3 is 16 residues long. CDR3 DNA: TGTGCCAGCAGCCCCGAGACAGGGGGCGGTGGGGGGACGCAGTATTTT. Its protein product is CASSPETGGGGGTQYF.

This clone was found once. The chain carries TRBV7-2 and TRBJ1-5, with TRBD1 matching over 7 bases. This CDR3 has 14 residues. From germline, CDR1 is SGHTA and CDR2 FQGNSA. The V segment lost 8 bases and the J segment 6 bases; nucleotides outside the gene matches: 10. The CDR3 protein is CASLPQGGLQPQHF. DNA of the CDR3: TGTGCCAGCCTGCCCCAAGGGGGCCTTCAGCCCCAGCATTTT.

The chain is built from TRBV6-4 and TRBJ2-4; possible D gene TRBD2, 6 bases. Germline values: CDR1 MRHNA, CDR2 SNTAGT. The CDR3 loop spans 13 amino acids. Between the trimmed V and J ends, which lost 6 bases and 8 bases, there was a span of 14 bases. DNA of the CDR3: TGTGCCAGCAGCCCCAAGGAGGGACACATTCAGTACTTC. It is translated as CASSPKEGHIQYF.

The J gene is TRBJ2-5, the V gene TRBV5-1; 9 nucleotides match TRBD2. V lost 2 bases to trimming and J lost 5 bases; unmatched junction nucleotides: 7. Germline lookup yields CDR1 SGHRS and CDR2 YFSETQ. The CDR3 is 15 residues long. Written as DNA, the CDR3 is TGCGCCAGCAGCTTTGGGCGGGGGGGCGCGGAGACCCAGTACTTC. The encoded protein is CASSFGRGGAETQYF.

The V gene is TRBV28, the J gene TRBJ2-7; 9 nucleotides line up with TRBD2. V dropped 1 base and J dropped 4; count of bases not matched to a gene: 5. The CDR3 extends over 15 amino acids. Germline V gives CDR1 MDHEN, CDR2 SYDVKM. CDR3 in DNA: TGTGCCAGCAGTTTATCGGCTAGCGGGATGTACGAGCAGTACTTC. Amino acids: CASSLSASGMYEQYF.

This clone was seen more than once but under ten times. The J gene is TRBJ2-3, the V gene TRBV6-5; TRBD2 is a possible D gene (6 bases). The CDR3 is made up of 15 amino acids. Germline assignment: CDR1 MNHEY and CDR2 SVGAGI. The V end was cut by 0 bases, the J end by 10 bases, with 17 bases between. The CDR3 reads CASSYSTGGWESQYF. CDR3 sequence (DNA): TGTGCCAGCAGTTACTCGACTGGAGGGTGGGAATCGCAGTATTTT.

This chain links TRBV27 with TRBJ1-1; D gene uncertain. The CDR3 sequence is 15 residues long. V lost 2 bases and J lost 2, with 12 bases in between. Germline CDR1 reads MNHEY; CDR2 reads SMNVEV (reference sequence). CDR3 DNA: TGTGCCAGCAGTTTACTAGGGAGGCGAAACACTGAAGCTTTCTTT. Translated: CASSLLGRRNTEAFF.

With respect to this clone: At one of its ends the junction is not consistent with the germline gene, which may arise from a read error. V usage is TRBV30 and J usage is TRBJ2-7, with TRBD2 matching over 11 bases. CDR1 and CDR2 from the germline V gene are GTSNPN and SVGIG (reference sequence). The CDR3 is made up of 12 amino acids. CDR3 bases: TGTGCCTGGAGTGCCCAACTAGCGGGAGTCTTCTTC. Translation gives CAWSAQLAGVFF.

This chain links TRBV5-8 with TRBJ2-2, with TRBD1 as a possible D gene (6 bases). Trimming stripped 3 bases from V and 5 bases from J, with 14 bases between. The CDR3 consists of 15 residues. Germline CDR1 reads SGHTS; CDR2 reads YDEGEE. CDR3 sequence reads: CASSSDRWGTGELFF. The CDR3 coding sequence is TGTGCCAGCAGCTCTGACAGGTGGGGGACCGGGGAGCTGTTTTTT.

The chain carries TRBV3-1 (or the pseudogene TRBV3-2) and TRBJ1-6; 8 bases are shared with TRBD1. V lost 4 bases to trimming and J lost 8 bases; unmatched junction nucleotides: 4. This CDR3 has 14 residues. Germline V gives CDR1 LGHDT, CDR2 YNNKEL (reference sequence). This CDR3 reads CASSRTGRDSPLHF. In DNA form, the CDR3 reads TGTGCCAGCAGCCGGACAGGGCGGGATTCACCCCTCCACTTT.

This clone was recorded once. This chain links TRBV7-2 with TRBJ1-3; D perhaps matches TRBD1 (6 bases). The germline V gene encodes CDR1 SGHTA and CDR2 FQGNSA. CDR3 length: 15 amino acids. V was cut by 3 bases and J by 0 bases, with 9 bases left in between. The CDR3 sequence: CASSFQGGSGNTIYF. Here the CDR3 DNA reads TGTGCCAGCAGCTTCCAAGGGGGCTCTGGAAACACCATATATTTT. The full variable domain, in which reference TRBV7-2 and TRBJ1-3 provide the parts outside the CDR3, is GAGVSQSPSNKVTEKGKDVELRCDPISGHTALYWYRQSLGQGLEFLIYFQGNSAPDKSGLPSDRFSAERTGGSVSTLTIQRTQQEDSAVYLCASSFQGGSGNTIYFGEGSWLTVV.

V usage is TRBV6-5 and J usage is TRBJ1-1; 9 nucleotides match TRBD1. Trimming removed 6 bases from V and 2 bases from J; junction bases left unmatched: 7. CDR3 length: 15 amino acids. Germline lookup yields CDR1 MNHEY and CDR2 SVGAGI. The CDR3 protein is CASSHRGHGNTEAFF. In DNA form, the CDR3 reads TGTGCCAGCAGCCACAGGGGGCATGGAAACACTGAAGCTTTCTTT.

This sequence joins TRBV5-1 and TRBJ2-7; tentative D call: TRBD1 (6 bases). Trimming took off 3 bases at V and 5 bases at J, with 15 bases between the two ends. The CDR3 totals 14 residues. Per the germline V gene, CDR1 is SGHRS and CDR2 is YFSETQ. The CDR3 DNA reads TGCGCCAGCAGCTCCGCACAGGGTATCAACGAGCAGTACTTC. This sequence encodes CASSSAQGINEQYF.

The chain is built from TRBV7-2 and TRBJ1-5; 8 bases match TRBD1. The V gene's germline CDR1 is SGHTA and CDR2 FQGNSA. Trimming took 9 bases from V and 7 from J; bases not matched to a gene: 5. CDR3 length equals 12 residues. The CDR3 loop is CASRQGQQPQHF. For the CDR3, the DNA is TGTGCCAGTCGACAGGGGCAACAGCCCCAGCATTTT. Supplemented by reference TRBV7-2 and TRBJ1-5, the full variable domain reads GAGVSQSPSNKVTEKGKDVELRCDPISGHTALYWYRQSLGQGLEFLIYFQGNSAPDKSGLPSDRFSAERTGGSVSTLTIQRTQQEDSAVYLCASRQGQQPQHFGDGTRLSIL.

DNA for the CDR3: TGTGCCAGCAGCTATTGGAGGGCCGCCTCTAGAGACTATGGCTACACCTTC. It specifies CASSYWRAASRDYGYTF. V is TRBV5-6 and J is TRBJ1-2; D remains unclear. Germline V gene data show CDR1 as SGHDT and CDR2 as YYEEEE. The V end was cut by 3 bases, the J end by 3 bases, with 21 bases between. CDR3 length equals 17 residues. Looking up the rest from reference TRBV5-6 and TRBJ1-2 gives the full variable domain: DAGVTQSPTHLIKTRGQQVTLRCSPKSGHDTVSWYQQALGQGPQFIFQYYEEEERQRGNFPDRFSGHQFPNYSSELNVNALLLGDSALYLCASSYWRAASRDYGYTFGSGTRLTVV.

The chain combines TRBV19 with TRBJ1-3, with 9 bases matching TRBD1. Germline-derived CDR1 and CDR2 are LNHDA and SQIVND (reference sequence). Germline trimming cut 10 bases from V and 1 base from J; bases unmatched to any gene: 8. This CDR3 is 15 amino acids long. CDR3 loop: CATRTGEDSGNTIYF. The DNA of the CDR3 is TGTGCCACCCGGACAGGGGAAGATTCTGGAAACACCATATATTTT.

The rearrangement uses TRBV6-1 and TRBJ2-5; TRBD1 agrees at 9 bases. Germline V lookup: CDR1 MNHNS, CDR2 SASEGT. The CDR3 length is 16 residues. J was trimmed by 4 bases and V by 2 bases; bases with no gene match: 8. In nucleotides, the CDR3 is TGTGCCAGCAGTGAAAATGTAGGACAGGGGTCAGAGACCCAGTACTTC. Its protein product is CASSENVGQGSETQYF.